Listed below are T cell receptor beta chains from one sample, sequenced in a study of cytomegalovirus exposure and HLA in healthy donors. Measured with immunoSEQ multiplex PCR; TCRdb has only the in-frame clones, and not every one. The repertoire holds 200,000 to 250,000 clones, with 87% as singletons. The sequenced material came from PBMCs. These receptors were taken from a woman aged 18-35 years in good health and CMV-seropositive. CDR3s include the opening cysteine and the closing phenylalanine or tryptophan. A D gene is named only where the DNA matches it firmly. The size field is filled for only some rows; it gives once, few, many or a size class.

D	J	V	size	CDR3	DNA
.	TRBJ2-7	TRBV19	.	CASRKTGQTYEQYF	TGTGCCAGTCGAAAGACGGGTCAGACCTACGAGCAGTACTTC
.	TRBJ1-4	TRBV27	.	CASSLGRSVMSGTNEKLFF	TGTGCCAGCAGTTTAGGCCGGAGTGTGATGTCCGGCACTAATGAAAAACTGTTTTTT
.	TRBJ1-5	TRBV30	.	CAWSGVSNQPQHF	TGTGCCTGGAGTGGCGTTAGCAATCAGCCCCAGCATTTT
.	TRBJ1-5	TRBV28	few	CASRPTQGHQPQHF	TGTGCCAGCAGACCTACACAGGGTCATCAGCCCCAGCATTTT
.	TRBJ2-7	TRBV2	.	CASSEISRDYEQYF	TGTGCCAGCAGTGAAATCTCCAGGGACTACGAGCAGTACTTC
TRBD1	TRBJ2-6	TRBV7-8	.	CASSLVFRGTGANVLTF	TGTGCCAGCAGCTTAGTCTTCAGGGGGACTGGGGCCAACGTCCTGACTTTC
.	TRBJ2-1	TRBV9	.	CASSVDPSVDRGEQFF	TGTGCCAGCAGCGTAGATCCTAGCGTCGATAGGGGTGAGCAGTTCTTC
.	TRBJ1-3	TRBV5-4	.	CASSQLTDKGNTIYF	TGTGCCAGCAGCCAACTGACAGATAAAGGAAACACCATATATTTT
.	TRBJ2-7	TRBV6-1	.	CASSEAQGTSYEQYF	TGTGCCAGCAGTGAAGCTCAGGGGACCTCCTACGAGCAGTACTTC
TRBD1	TRBJ2-5	TRBV5-1	.	CASSLAWTGILETQYF	TGCGCCAGCAGCTTGGCGTGGACAGGAATTCTTGAGACCCAGTACTTC
TRBD1	TRBJ1-1	TRBV7-3	few	CASSFRQGVEAFF	TGTGCCAGCAGCTTTCGACAGGGCGTTGAAGCTTTCTTT
.	TRBJ2-3	TRBV6-5	.	CASIQTGGADTQYF	TGTGCCAGCATCCAAACAGGGGGGGCAGATACGCAGTATTTT
TRBD2	TRBJ2-1	TRBV9	.	CASTIGGASSYNEQFF	TGTGCCAGCACCATCGGGGGGGCCAGCTCCTACAATGAGCAGTTCTTC
TRBD1	TRBJ2-5	TRBV11-3	.	CASSARTGLRETQYF	TGTGCCAGCAGCGCACGGACAGGGTTGCGAGAGACCCAGTACTTC
.	TRBJ2-7	TRBV28	.	CASSSTGYSHF	TGTGCCAGCAGTTCCACAGGGTATTCGCACTTC
TRBD2	TRBJ2-7	TRBV7-9	.	CASSLIAGGNSYEQYF	TGTGCCAGCAGCTTAATAGCGGGAGGCAACTCCTACGAGCAGTACTTC
TRBD1	TRBJ1-1	TRBV9	.	CASSVGQGDTEAFF	TGTGCCAGCAGCGTAGGACAGGGAGACACTGAAGCTTTCTTT
TRBD1	TRBJ2-7	TRBV29-1	.	CSARRQGASEQYF	TGCAGCGCTCGGAGACAGGGGGCCTCCGAGCAGTACTTC
.	TRBJ1-2	TRBV19	few	CASSIDRFGYTF	TGTGCCAGTAGTATAGACCGGTTTGGCTACACCTTC
TRBD1	TRBJ2-7	TRBV7-6	.	CASSSGTGDLYEQYF	TGTGCCAGCAGCAGTGGGACAGGGGACCTTTACGAGCAGTACTTC
TRBD2	TRBJ2-1	TRBV28	.	CASRRPGTSGSANEQFF	TGTGCCAGCAGACGTCCCGGGACTAGCGGGAGCGCCAATGAGCAGTTCTTC
TRBD1	TRBJ2-1	TRBV7-3	.	CASSWDSGSYNEQFF	TGTGCCAGCAGTTGGGACAGCGGCTCCTACAATGAGCAGTTCTTC
.	TRBJ2-1	TRBV5-4	.	CASSLGGGSYNEQFF	TGTGCCAGCAGCTTAGGGGGTGGATCCTACAATGAGCAGTTCTTC
TRBD2	TRBJ2-2	TRBV5-1	.	CASSSSSGRGPGELFF	TGCGCCAGCAGCTCATCTAGCGGGAGGGGGCCCGGGGAGCTGTTTTTT
TRBD2	TRBJ2-6	TRBV11-2	.	CASSLGGFTYSGANVLTF	TGTGCCAGCAGCTTGGGAGGGTTCACCTACTCTGGGGCCAACGTCCTGACTTTC
.	TRBJ1-2	TRBV30	.	CAWSVGQGRNYGYTF	TGTGCCTGGAGTGTGGGCCAGGGGCGAAACTATGGCTACACCTTC
.	TRBJ2-5	TRBV6-5	.	CASGDTGWETQYF	TGTGCCAGCGGGGACACGGGGTGGGAGACCCAGTACTTC
TRBD1	TRBJ1-2	TRBV7-9	.	CASSLRGRGGYTF	TGTGCCAGCAGCTTGAGGGGGCGCGGTGGCTACACCTTC
.	TRBJ2-2	TRBV18	.	CASSSGQNTGELFF	TGTGCCAGCTCATCGGGTCAGAACACCGGGGAGCTGTTTTTT
.	TRBJ2-7	TRBV30	.	CAWSQGDSYEQYF	TGTGCCTGGAGTCAAGGGGACTCCTACGAGCAGTACTTC
TRBD2	TRBJ2-7	TRBV10-1	.	CASSESGLAYEQYF	TGCGCCAGCAGTGAGTCCGGACTAGCCTACGAGCAGTACTTC
TRBD2	TRBJ2-7	TRBV29-1	once	CSVSGGRLSSSYEQYF	TGCAGCGTTTCCGGGGGGAGACTTTCGAGCTCCTACGAGCAGTACTTC
.	TRBJ1-2	TRBV2	.	CASSVTDNYGYTF	TGTGCCAGCAGCGTGACAGACAACTATGGCTACACCTTC
.	TRBJ2-3	TRBV4-1	.	CATLEGARGDTQYF	TGCGCCACCTTGGAAGGGGCCCGCGGCGATACGCAGTATTTT
TRBD1	TRBJ2-1	TRBV14	.	CASRPYGGDRDEQFF	TGTGCCAGCAGACCTTATGGTGGTGACAGGGATGAGCAGTTCTTC
TRBD2	TRBJ2-7	TRBV19	.	CATAGGYEQYF	TGTGCCACAGCGGGAGGCTACGAGCAGTACTTC